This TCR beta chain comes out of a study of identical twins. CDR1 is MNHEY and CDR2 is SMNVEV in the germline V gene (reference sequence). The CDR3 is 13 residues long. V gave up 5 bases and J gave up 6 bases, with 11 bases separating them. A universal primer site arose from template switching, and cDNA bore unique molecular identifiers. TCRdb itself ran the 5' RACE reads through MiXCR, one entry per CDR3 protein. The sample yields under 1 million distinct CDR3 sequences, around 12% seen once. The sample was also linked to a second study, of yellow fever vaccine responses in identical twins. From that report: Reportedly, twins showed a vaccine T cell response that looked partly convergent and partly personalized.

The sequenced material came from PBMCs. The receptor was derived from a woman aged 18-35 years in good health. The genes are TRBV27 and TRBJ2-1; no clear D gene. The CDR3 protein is CASSARTSNEQFF. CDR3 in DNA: TGTGCCAGCAGTGCCCGGACCTCCAATGAGCAGTTCTTC.